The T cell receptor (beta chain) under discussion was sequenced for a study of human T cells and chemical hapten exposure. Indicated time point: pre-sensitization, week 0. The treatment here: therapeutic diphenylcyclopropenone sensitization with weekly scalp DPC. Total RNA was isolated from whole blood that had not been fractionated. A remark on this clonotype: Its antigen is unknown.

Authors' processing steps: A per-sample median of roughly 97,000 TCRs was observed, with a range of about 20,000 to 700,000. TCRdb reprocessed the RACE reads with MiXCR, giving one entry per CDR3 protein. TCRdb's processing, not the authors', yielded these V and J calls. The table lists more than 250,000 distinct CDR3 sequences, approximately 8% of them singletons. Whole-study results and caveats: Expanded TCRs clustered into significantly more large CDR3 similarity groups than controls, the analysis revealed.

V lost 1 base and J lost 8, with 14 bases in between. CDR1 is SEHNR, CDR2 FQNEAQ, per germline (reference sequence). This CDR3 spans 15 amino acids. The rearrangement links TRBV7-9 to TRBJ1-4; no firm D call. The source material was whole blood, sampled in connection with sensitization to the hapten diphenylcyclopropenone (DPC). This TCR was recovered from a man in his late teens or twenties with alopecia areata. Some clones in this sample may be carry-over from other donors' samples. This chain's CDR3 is CASSLGVQRYEKLFF. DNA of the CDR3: TGTGCCAGCAGCTTAGGGGTACAGCGTTACGAAAAACTGTTTTTT. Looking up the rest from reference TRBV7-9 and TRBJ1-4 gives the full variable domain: DTGVSQNPRHKITKRGQNVTFRCDPISEHNRLYWYRQTLGQGPEFLTYFQNEAQLEKSRLLSDRFSAERPKGSFSTLEIQRTEQGDSAMYLCASSLGVQRYEKLFFGSGTQLSVL.